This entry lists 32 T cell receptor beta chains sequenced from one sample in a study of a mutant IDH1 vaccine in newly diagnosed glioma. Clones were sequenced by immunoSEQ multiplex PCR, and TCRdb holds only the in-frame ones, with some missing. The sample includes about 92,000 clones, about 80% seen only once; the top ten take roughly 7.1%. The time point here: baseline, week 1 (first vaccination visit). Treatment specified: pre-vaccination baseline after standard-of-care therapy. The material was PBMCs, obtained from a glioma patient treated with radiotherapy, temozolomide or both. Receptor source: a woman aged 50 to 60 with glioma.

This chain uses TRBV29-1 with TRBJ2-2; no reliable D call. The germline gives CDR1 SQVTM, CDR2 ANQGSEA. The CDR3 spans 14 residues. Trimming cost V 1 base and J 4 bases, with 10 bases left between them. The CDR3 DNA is TGCAGCGTTGAAGGATCAGGCTTCACCGGGGAGCTGTTTTTT. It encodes CSVEGSGFTGELFF.

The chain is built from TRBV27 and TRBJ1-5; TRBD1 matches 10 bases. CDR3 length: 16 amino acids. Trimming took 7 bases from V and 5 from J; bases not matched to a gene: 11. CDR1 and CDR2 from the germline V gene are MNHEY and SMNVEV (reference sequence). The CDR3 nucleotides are TGTGCCAGCATCCCCGCGACGGGGACAGGGGATCAGCCCCAGCATTTT. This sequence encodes CASIPATGTGDQPQHF.

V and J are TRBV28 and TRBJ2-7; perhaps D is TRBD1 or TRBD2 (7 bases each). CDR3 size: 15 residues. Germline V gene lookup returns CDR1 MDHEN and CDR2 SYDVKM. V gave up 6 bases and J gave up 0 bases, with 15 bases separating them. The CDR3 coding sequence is TGTGCCAGCAGCCTGGGCAGGGGGGGCTCCTACGAGCAGTACTTC. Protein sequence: CASSLGRGGSYEQYF.

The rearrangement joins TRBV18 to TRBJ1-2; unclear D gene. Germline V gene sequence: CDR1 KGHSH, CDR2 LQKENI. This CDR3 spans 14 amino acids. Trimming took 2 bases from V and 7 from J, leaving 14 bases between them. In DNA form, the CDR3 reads TGTGCCAGCTCACCATCAAGGGCCTTTGGTGGCTACACCTTC. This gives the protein CASSPSRAFGGYTF.

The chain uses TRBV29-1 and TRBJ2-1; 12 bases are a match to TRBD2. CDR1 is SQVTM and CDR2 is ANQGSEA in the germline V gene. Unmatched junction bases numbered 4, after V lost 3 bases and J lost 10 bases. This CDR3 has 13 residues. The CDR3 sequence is CSVETSGGLEQFF. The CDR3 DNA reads TGCAGCGTTGAGACTAGCGGGGGTCTGGAGCAGTTCTTC.

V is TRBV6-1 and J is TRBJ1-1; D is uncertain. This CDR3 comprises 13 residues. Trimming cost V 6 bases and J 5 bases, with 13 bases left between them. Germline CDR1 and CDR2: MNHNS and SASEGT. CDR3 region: CASSDQVTTEAFF. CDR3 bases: TGTGCCAGCAGCGATCAAGTGACGACTGAAGCTTTCTTT.

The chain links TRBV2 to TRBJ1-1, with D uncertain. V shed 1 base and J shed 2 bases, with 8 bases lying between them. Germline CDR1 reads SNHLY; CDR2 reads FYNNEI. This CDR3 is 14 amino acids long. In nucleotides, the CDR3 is TGTGCCAGCAGTGAAGGGTTGGCTAACACTGAAGCTTTCTTT. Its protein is CASSEGLANTEAFF.

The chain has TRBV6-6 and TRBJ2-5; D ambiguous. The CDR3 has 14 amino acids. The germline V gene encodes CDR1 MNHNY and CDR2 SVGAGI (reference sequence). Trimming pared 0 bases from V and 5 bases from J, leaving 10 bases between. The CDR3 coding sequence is TGTGCCAGCAGTTACTCGACTTCTATGGAGACCCAGTACTTC. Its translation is CASSYSTSMETQYF.

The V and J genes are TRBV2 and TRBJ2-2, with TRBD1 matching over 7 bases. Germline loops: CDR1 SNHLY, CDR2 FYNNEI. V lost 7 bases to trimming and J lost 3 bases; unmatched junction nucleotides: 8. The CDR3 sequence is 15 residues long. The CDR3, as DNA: TGTGCCAGCACGAGGGGGCGTATGGACACCGGGGAGCTGTTTTTT. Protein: CASTRGRMDTGELFF.

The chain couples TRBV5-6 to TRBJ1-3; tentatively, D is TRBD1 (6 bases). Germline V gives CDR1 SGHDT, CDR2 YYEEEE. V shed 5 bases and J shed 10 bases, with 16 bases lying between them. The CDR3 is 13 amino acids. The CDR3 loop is CASSQWGARTIYF. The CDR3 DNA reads TGTGCCAGCAGTCAGTGGGGGGCGCGGACCATATATTTT.

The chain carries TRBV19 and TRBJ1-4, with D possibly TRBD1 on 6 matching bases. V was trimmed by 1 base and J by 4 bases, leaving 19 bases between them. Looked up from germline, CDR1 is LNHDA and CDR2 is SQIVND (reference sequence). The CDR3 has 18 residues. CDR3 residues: CASSIGARGVQDNEKLFF. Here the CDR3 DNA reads TGTGCCAGTAGTATAGGGGCCAGGGGCGTGCAGGATAATGAAAAACTGTTTTTT.

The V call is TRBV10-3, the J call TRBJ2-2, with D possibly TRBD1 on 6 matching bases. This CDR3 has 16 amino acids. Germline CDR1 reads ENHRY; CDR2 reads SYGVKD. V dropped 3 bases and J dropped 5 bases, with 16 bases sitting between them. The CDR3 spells CAISETLTGITGELFF. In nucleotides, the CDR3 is TGTGCCATCAGTGAAACCCTCACAGGGATAACCGGGGAGCTGTTTTTT.

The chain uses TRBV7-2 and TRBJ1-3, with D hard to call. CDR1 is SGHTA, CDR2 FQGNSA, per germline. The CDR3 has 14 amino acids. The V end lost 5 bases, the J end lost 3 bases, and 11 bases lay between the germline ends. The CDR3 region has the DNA TGTGCCAGCAGCCCCGGTGGCGGTGGAAACACCATATATTTT. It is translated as CASSPGGGGNTIYF.

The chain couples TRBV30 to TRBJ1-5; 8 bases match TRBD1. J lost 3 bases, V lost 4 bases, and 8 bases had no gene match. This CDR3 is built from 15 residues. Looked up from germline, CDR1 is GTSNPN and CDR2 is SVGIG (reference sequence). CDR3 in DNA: TGTGCCTGGACCGGGACAGGAGGCTTCAATCAGCCCCAGCATTTT. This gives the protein CAWTGTGGFNQPQHF.

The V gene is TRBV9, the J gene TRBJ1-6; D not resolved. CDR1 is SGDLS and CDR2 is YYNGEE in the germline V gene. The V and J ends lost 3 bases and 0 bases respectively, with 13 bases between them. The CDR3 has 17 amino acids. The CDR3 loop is CASSAGRRSSYNSPLHF. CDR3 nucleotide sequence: TGTGCCAGCAGCGCGGGCCGGAGGAGCTCCTATAATTCACCCCTCCACTTT.

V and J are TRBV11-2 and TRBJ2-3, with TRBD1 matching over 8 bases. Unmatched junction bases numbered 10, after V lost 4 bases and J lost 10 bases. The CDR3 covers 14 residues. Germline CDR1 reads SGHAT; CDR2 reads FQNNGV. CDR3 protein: CASSSNSQGAPQYF. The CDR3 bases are TGTGCCAGCAGCTCGAACTCTCAGGGGGCTCCGCAGTATTTT. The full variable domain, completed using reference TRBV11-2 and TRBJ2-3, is EAGVAQSPRYKIIEKRQSVAFWCNPISGHATLYWYQQILGQGPKLLIQFQNNGVVDDSQLPKDRFSAERLKGVDSTLKIQPAKLEDSAVYLCASSSNSQGAPQYFGPGTRLTVL.

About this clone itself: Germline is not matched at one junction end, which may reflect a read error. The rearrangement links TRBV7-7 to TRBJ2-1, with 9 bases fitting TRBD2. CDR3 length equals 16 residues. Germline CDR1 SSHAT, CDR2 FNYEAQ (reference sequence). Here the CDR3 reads CASSLRGGGVHGEQFF. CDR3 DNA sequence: TGTGCTAGCAGCTTGAGAGGCGGGGGGGTCCATGGTGAGCAGTTCTTC.

The CDR3 here is CSSGDGANVLTF. The CDR3 DNA reads as TGCAGCTCAGGGGACGGGGCCAACGTCCTGACTTTC. V and J are TRBV29-1 and TRBJ2-6, with D possibly matching TRBD1 (6 bases). The CDR3 runs 12 residues. V was clipped by 8 bases and J by 4 bases, with 9 bases between them. The germline CDR1 and CDR2 sequences are SQVTM and ANQGSEA.

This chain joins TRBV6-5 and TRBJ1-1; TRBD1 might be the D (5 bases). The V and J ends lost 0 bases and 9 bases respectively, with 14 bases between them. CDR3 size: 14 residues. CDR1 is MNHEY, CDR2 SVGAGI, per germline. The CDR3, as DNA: TGTGCCAGCAGTTACTCGAGGGAGGGGTGGAAAGCTTTCTTT. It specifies CASSYSREGWKAFF.

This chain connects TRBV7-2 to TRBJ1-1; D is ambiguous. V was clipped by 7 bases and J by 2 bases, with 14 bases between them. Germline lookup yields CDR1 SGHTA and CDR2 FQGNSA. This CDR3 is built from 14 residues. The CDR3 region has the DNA TGTGCCAGCACCGGTCGAGGACCCAACACTGAAGCTTTCTTT. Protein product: CASTGRGPNTEAFF.

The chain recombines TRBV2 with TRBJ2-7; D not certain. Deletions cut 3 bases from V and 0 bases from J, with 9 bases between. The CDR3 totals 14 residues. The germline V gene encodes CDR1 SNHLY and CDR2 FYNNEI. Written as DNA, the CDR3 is TGTGCCAGCAGTGACCGTCGGAGCTCCTACGAGCAGTACTTC. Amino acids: CASSDRRSSYEQYF.

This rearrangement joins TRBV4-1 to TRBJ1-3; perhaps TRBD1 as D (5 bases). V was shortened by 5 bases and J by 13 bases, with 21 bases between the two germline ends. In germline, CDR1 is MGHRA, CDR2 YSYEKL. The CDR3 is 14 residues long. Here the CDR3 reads CASSALGGSSPIYF. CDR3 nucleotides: TGCGCCAGCAGCGCATTGGGGGGGTCCTCCCCTATATATTTT.

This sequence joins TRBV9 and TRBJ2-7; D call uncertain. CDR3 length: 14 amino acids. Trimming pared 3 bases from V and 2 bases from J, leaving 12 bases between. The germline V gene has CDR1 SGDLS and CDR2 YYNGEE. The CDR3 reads CASSALLATYEQYF. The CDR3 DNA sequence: TGTGCCAGCAGCGCCCTCCTCGCGACCTACGAGCAGTACTTC.

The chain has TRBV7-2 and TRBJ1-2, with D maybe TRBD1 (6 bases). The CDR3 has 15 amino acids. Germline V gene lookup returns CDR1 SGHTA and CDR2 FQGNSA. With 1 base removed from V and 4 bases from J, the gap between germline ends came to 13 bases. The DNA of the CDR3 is TGTGCCAGCAGCTTAGATCGGGGGCACGTCTATGGCTACACCTTC. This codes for CASSLDRGHVYGYTF.

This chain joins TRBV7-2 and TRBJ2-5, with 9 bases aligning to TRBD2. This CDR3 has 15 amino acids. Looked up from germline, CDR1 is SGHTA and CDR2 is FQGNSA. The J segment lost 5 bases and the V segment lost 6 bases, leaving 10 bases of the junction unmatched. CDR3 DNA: TGTGCCAGCAGGTTCCGGCGGGGGGGAGACGAGACCCAGTACTTC. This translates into CASRFRRGGDETQYF.

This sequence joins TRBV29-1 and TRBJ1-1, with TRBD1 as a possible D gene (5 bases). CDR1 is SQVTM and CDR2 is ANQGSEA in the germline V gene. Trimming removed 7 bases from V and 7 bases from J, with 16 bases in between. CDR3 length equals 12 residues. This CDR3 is CSAQGITFEAFF. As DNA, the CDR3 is TGCAGCGCCCAGGGCATTACTTTTGAAGCTTTCTTT.

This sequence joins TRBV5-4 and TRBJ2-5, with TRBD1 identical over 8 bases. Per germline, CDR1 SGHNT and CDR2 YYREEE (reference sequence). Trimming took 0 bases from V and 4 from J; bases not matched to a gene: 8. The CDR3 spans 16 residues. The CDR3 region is CASSLGVGQGRETQYF. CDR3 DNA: TGTGCCAGCAGCTTGGGGGTCGGACAGGGACGAGAGACCCAGTACTTC.

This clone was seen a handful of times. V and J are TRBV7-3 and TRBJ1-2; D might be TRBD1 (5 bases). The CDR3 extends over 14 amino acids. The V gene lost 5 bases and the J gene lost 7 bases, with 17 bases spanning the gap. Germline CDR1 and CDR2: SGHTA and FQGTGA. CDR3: CASSPSQGTGGYTF. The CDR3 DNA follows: TGTGCCAGCAGCCCCTCCCAGGGTACTGGTGGCTACACCTTC.

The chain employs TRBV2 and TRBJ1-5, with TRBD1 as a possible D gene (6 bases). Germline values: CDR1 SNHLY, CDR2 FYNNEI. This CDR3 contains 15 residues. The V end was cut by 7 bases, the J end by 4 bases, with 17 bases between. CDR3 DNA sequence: TGTGCCAGCACTCCTGACAGGCTACTAAATCAGCCCCAGCATTTT. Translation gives CASTPDRLLNQPQHF.

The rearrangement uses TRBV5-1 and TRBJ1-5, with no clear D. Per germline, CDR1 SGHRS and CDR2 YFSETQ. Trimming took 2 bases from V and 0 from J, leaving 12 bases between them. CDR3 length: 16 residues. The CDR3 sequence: CASSFDGIYSNQPQHF. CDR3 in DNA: TGCGCCAGCAGCTTCGACGGGATATATAGCAATCAGCCCCAGCATTTT.

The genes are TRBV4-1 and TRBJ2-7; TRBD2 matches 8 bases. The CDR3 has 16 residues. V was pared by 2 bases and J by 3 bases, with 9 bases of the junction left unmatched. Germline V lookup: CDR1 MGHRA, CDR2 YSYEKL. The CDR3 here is CASSQIGGGLHYEQYF. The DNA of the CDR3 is TGCGCCAGCAGCCAAATCGGCGGGGGGCTACACTACGAGCAGTACTTC.

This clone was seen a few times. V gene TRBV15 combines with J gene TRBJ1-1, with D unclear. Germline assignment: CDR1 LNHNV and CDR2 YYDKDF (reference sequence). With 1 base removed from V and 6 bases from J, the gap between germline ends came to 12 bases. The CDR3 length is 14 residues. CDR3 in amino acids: CATSRGPGNAEAFF. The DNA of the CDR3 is TGTGCCACCAGCAGAGGGCCGGGTAACGCTGAAGCTTTCTTT.